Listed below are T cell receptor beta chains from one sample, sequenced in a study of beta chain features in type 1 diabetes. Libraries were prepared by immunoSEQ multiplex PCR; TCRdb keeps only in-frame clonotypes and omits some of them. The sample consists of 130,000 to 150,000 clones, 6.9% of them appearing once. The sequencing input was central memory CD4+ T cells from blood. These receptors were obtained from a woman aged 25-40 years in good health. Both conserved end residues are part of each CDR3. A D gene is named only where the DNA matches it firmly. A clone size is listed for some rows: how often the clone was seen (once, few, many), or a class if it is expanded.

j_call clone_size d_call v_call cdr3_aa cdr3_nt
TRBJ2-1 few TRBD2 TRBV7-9 CASSLSGGNYNEQFF TGTGCCAGCAGCCTTAGCGGGGGCAACTACAATGAGCAGTTCTTC
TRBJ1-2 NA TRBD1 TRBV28 CASRKSQGARGYTF TGTGCCAGCAGAAAAAGCCAGGGGGCGCGTGGCTACACCTTC
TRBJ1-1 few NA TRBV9 CASSVATGVSSEAFF TGTGCCAGCAGCGTAGCTACGGGAGTATCCTCTGAAGCTTTCTTT
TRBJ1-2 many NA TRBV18 CASSPGGNYGYTF TGTGCCAGCTCACCAGGGGGGAACTATGGCTACACCTTC
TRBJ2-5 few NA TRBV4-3 CASSQESAGQETQYF TGCGCCAGCAGCCAAGAGTCTGCGGGACAAGAGACCCAGTACTTC
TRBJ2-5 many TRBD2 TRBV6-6 CASSYPTSGLGTQYF TGTGCCAGCAGTTACCCGACTAGCGGGTTGGGGACCCAGTACTTC
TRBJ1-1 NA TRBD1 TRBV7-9 CASSLLQGGTEAFF TGTGCCAGCAGCTTACTACAGGGGGGCACTGAAGCTTTCTTT
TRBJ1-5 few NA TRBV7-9 CASSLAHSNQPQHF TGTGCCAGCAGCTTAGCCCACAGTAATCAGCCCCAGCATTTT
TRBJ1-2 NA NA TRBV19 CASSSPGTNYGYTF TGTGCCAGTAGTTCCCCCGGGACAAACTATGGCTACACCTTC
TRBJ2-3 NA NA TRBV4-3 CASSQEQVSTPSTDTQYF TGCGCCAGCAGCCAGGAACAGGTCTCCACCCCTAGCACAGATACGCAGTATTTT
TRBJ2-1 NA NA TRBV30 CAWSGVGYNEQFF TGTGCCTGGAGTGGGGTCGGGTACAATGAGCAGTTCTTC
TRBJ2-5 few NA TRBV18 CASSPPRGGQETQYF TGTGCCAGCTCACCACCCAGGGGTGGTCAAGAGACCCAGTACTTC
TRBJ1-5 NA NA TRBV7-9 CASSLDSPNQPQHF TGTGCCAGCAGCTTAGACAGTCCTAATCAGCCCCAGCATTTT
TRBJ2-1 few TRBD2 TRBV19 CASSSFGTSGNNEQFF TGTGCCAGTAGCTCCTTCGGGACTAGCGGGAACAATGAGCAGTTCTTC
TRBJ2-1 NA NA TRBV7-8 CASSLIKPRAVKYNEQFF TGTGCCAGCAGCTTAATCAAACCAAGAGCGGTAAAATACAATGAGCAGTTCTTC
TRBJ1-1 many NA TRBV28 CASSFSGTEAFF TGTGCCAGCAGTTTTTCCGGGACTGAAGCTTTCTTT
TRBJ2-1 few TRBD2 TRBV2 CASTFLAGNNEQFF TGTGCCAGCACTTTTTTAGCGGGAAACAATGAGCAGTTCTTC
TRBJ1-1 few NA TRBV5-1 CASSLLGGTEAFF TGCGCCAGCAGCTTGTTGGGGGGAACTGAAGCTTTCTTT
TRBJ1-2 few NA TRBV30 CASSLGVNGYTF TGTGCCTCCTCATTAGGGGTTAATGGCTACACCTTC
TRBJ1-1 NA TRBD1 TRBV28 CACRDRGTLGTEAFF TGTGCCTGTCGGGACAGGGGTACTTTGGGCACTGAAGCTTTCTTT
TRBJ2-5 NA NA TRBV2 CASRAVQETQYF TGTGCCAGCAGGGCGGTTCAAGAGACCCAGTACTTC
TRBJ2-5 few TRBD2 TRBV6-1 CASSESFGGEGTQYF TGTGCCAGCAGTGAATCATTCGGGGGGGAAGGGACCCAGTACTTC